These T cell receptor beta chains were read from a single sample in a study of T-cell memory formation after mild COVID-19. TCRdb independently ran MiXCR on the 5' RACE reads; one entry per CDR3 protein. In the table there are about 350,000 distinct CDR3 sequences, roughly 13% of which are singletons. The material sequenced was PBMCs or a T cell subset sorted from them (not recorded which). The origin of the receptors is a man in his late teens or twenties who had mild COVID-19 (a few samples of this study predate the infection). Cell type and time point are not known. CDR3s include the opening cysteine and the closing phenylalanine or tryptophan. A D gene is named only where the DNA matches it firmly. Size is omitted from some rows. Given values are once, few, many or a class for expanded clones.

D gene,V gene,clone size,J gene,CDR3 protein,CDR3 DNA
.,TRBV7-3,.,TRBJ2-5,CASSLGPAETQYF,TGTGCCAGCAGCTTAGGTCCCGCCGAGACCCAGTACTTC
TRBD1,TRBV19,few,TRBJ1-6,CASSPRDRGINNSPLHF,TGTGCCAGTAGTCCCCGGGACAGGGGTATTAATAATTCACCCCTCCACTTT
.,TRBV7-9,.,TRBJ2-3,CASSLDQGGTDTQYF,TGTGCCAGCAGCTTAGATCAGGGAGGCACAGATACGCAGTATTTT
.,TRBV4-1,.,TRBJ2-3,CASSPHGLSTDTQYF,TGCGCCAGCAGCCCCCACGGGTTAAGCACAGATACGCAGTATTTT
TRBD2,TRBV20-1,many,TRBJ2-1,CSAREFLAGDYNEQFF,TGCAGTGCTAGAGAATTTCTAGCGGGGGACTACAATGAGCAGTTCTTC
TRBD1,TRBV12-3/TRBV12-4,few,TRBJ2-1,CASSPGTGLGSSRVF,TGTGCCAGCAGCCCGGGGACAGGGTTAGGGTCCTCTCGGGTCTTC
.,TRBV28,few,TRBJ2-5,CASSFPDGARETQYF,TGTGCCAGCAGTTTCCCCGACGGGGCCCGAGAGACCCAGTACTTC
.,TRBV14,.,TRBJ1-2,CASSQESRSHGYTF,TGTGCCAGCAGCCAAGAGAGTCGGTCGCATGGCTACACCTTC
TRBD1,TRBV6-5,few,TRBJ2-7,CASSGDRRTYEQYF,TGTGCCAGCAGTGGGGACAGGAGGACCTACGAGCAGTACTTC
.,TRBV12-3/TRBV12-4,.,TRBJ2-1,CASSLRQLSNEQFF,TGTGCCAGCAGTTTGAGACAGCTATCCAATGAGCAGTTCTTC